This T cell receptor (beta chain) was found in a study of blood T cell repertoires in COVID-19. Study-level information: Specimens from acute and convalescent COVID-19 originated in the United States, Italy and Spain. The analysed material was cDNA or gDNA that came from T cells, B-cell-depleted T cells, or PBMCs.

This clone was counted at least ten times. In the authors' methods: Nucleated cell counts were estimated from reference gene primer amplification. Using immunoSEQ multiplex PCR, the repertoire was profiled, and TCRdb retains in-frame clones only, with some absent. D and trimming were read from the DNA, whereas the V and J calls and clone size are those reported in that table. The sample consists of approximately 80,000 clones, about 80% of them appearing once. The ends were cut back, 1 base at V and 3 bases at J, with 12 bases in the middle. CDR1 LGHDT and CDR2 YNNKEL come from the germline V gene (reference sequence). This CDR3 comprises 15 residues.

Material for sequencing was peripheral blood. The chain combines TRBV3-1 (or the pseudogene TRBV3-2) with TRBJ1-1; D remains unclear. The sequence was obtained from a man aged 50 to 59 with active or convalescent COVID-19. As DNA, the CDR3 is TGTGCCAGCAGCCAAGGCGGGTCTCGAGACACTGAAGCTTTCTTT. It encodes CASSQGGSRDTEAFF.